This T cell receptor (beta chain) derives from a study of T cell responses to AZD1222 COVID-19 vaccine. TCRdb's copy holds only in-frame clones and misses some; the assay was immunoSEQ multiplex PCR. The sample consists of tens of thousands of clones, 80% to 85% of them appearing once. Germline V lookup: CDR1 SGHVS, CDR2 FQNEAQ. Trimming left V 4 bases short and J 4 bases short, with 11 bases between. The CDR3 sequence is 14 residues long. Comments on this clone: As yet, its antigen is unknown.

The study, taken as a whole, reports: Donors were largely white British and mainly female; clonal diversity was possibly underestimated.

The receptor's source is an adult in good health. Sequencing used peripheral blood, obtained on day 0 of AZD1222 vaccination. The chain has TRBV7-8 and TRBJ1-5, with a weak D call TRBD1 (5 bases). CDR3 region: CASSSPDTNQPQHF. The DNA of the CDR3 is TGTGCCAGCAGCTCCCCGGACACTAATCAGCCCCAGCATTTT.